These 25 T cell receptor beta chains were all obtained from the same sample, sequenced in a study of cytomegalovirus exposure and HLA in healthy donors. The PCR made use of 60 Vbeta and 13 Jbeta primers. Some clones are missing from TCRdb's copy, which holds only in-frame ones; the method was immunoSEQ multiplex PCR. Of some 150,000 clones in the sample, less than 9.5% are singletons; the top ten hold 1.8%. Sequenced material: PBMCs. The receptors derive from a male donor in good health and CMV-seronegative.

V and J are TRBV21-1 and TRBJ2-7; TRBD1 was called by the table and not checked on the DNA. TRBV21-1 is described as a pseudogene. The CDR3 totals 15 residues. CDR3 in amino acids: CASSKSDRGAYEQYF. The CDR3 DNA is TGTGCCAGCAGTAAGTCCGACAGGGGCGCCTACGAGCAGTACTTC.

This chain joins TRBV25-1 and TRBJ2-7, with D maybe TRBD2 (5 bases). Germline V gives CDR1 MGHDK, CDR2 SYGVNS. CDR3 length: 13 amino acids. V was clipped by 3 bases and J by 4 bases, with 10 bases between them. In DNA, the CDR3 is TGTGCCAGCAGTGATGGGAGTTGGTACGAGCAGTACTTC. Its translation: CASSDGSWYEQYF.

This clone appeared a few times. The chain links TRBV25-1 to TRBJ2-5; 9 nucleotides align to TRBD1. Trimming cost V 6 bases and J 3 bases; bases outside gene matches: 2. CDR1 and CDR2 (germline): MGHDK, SYGVNS. This CDR3 contains 13 residues. The CDR3 bases are TGTGCCAGCAGAAGACAGGGGGAAGAGACCCAGTACTTC. It codes for CASRRQGEETQYF.

In DNA form, the CDR3 reads TGTGCGGGAGGGACAAACACCGGGGAGCTGTTTTTT. Translation gives CAGGTNTGELFF. The chain links TRBV28 to TRBJ2-2, with a possible D match to TRBD2 (7 bases). The length of the CDR3 is 12 residues. Germline V CDR1 and CDR2: MDHEN, SYDVKM.

This clone was counted between two and nine times. The chain links TRBV27 to TRBJ1-2; 7 bases line up with TRBD1. J lost 3 bases, V lost 6 bases, and 7 bases had no gene match. CDR3 length equals 14 residues. Germline CDR1 reads MNHEY; CDR2 reads SMNVEV (reference sequence). CDR3 nucleotides: TGTGCCAGCAGACCCGACAGGGACCACTATGGCTACACCTTC. This translates into CASRPDRDHYGYTF.

The chain links TRBV30 to TRBJ1-2; TRBD1 is a possible D gene (5 bases). Per the germline V gene, CDR1 is GTSNPN and CDR2 is SVGIG (reference sequence). The CDR3 contains 13 residues. Trimming removed 4 bases at V and 4 bases at J, with 13 bases between. Here the CDR3 DNA reads TGTGCCTGGAACCTCGGGGACTTCTATGGCTACACCTTC. Its protein product is CAWNLGDFYGYTF.

V is TRBV6-1 and J is TRBJ1-2, with D unclear. This CDR3 is 12 amino acids long. Germline V gene lookup returns CDR1 MNHNS and CDR2 SASEGT. V was cut by 10 bases and J by 8 bases, with 17 bases left in between. CDR3 region: CATSRGGGGYTF. The DNA for the CDR3 is TGTGCCACTTCTCGGGGAGGAGGCGGCTACACCTTC.

This sequence joins TRBV27 and TRBJ1-4, with 8 positions matching TRBD1. Germline loops: CDR1 MNHEY, CDR2 SMNVEV (reference sequence). The CDR3 sequence is 18 residues long. The trim removed 6 bases at V and 6 bases at J, leaving 18 bases unmatched. CDR3 nucleotides: TGTGCCAGCAGAGTTCCGGGACAGGAACTTCTTACGGATGAAAAACTGTTTTTT. Its translation: CASRVPGQELLTDEKLFF.

The V call is TRBV9, the J call TRBJ2-3; tentative D call: TRBD2 (6 bases). The V gene lost 0 bases and the J gene lost 2 bases, with 13 bases spanning the gap. CDR3 length equals 16 residues. CDR1 is SGDLS, CDR2 YYNGEE, per germline. The CDR3 loop is CASSVVPSASTDTQYF. The CDR3, as DNA: TGTGCCAGCAGCGTAGTTCCTAGCGCCTCCACAGATACGCAGTATTTT. Full variable domain (missing parts from reference TRBV9 and TRBJ2-3): DSGVTQTPKHLITATGQRVTLRCSPRSGDLSVYWYQQSLDQGLQFLIQYYNGEERAKGNILERFSAQQFPDLHSELNLSSLELGDSALYFCASSVVPSASTDTQYFGPGTRLTVL.

The chain recombines TRBV18 with TRBJ1-2; D call uncertain. This CDR3 has 11 amino acids. The V gene's germline CDR1 is KGHSH and CDR2 LQKENI. The germline V and J ends were trimmed by 4 bases and 6 bases, with 6 bases remaining between them. For the CDR3, the DNA is TGTGCCAGCTCACGAGAAAATGGCTACACCTTC. This encodes CASSRENGYTF.

This clone was detected only a few times. The chain is built from TRBV7-9 and TRBJ1-1, with TRBD1 identical over 9 bases. J gave up 6 bases and V 1 base, and 15 bases lay outside the gene matches. Germline CDR1 reads SEHNR; CDR2 reads FQNEAQ (reference sequence). This CDR3 has 18 amino acids. The CDR3 DNA follows: TGTGCCAGCAGCTTAGGACTCCCGGGACAGGGAGAGGGGTCTGAAGCTTTCTTT. As protein: CASSLGLPGQGEGSEAFF.

This clone has only a few counts. The chain uses TRBV7-9 and TRBJ2-5; perhaps TRBD2 as D (5 bases). The CDR3 runs 13 residues. V lost 0 bases to trimming and J lost 9 bases, with 11 bases between them. Germline values: CDR1 SEHNR, CDR2 FQNEAQ (reference sequence). CDR3 in DNA: TGTGCCAGCAGCTTAGCGGGAGAGGAGGCCCAGTACTTC. It yields the protein CASSLAGEEAQYF.

V gene TRBV5-4 combines with J gene TRBJ2-7; D is perhaps TRBD1 (6 bases). Germline-derived CDR1 and CDR2 are SGHNT and YYREEE (reference sequence). The CDR3 consists of 15 residues. Trimming took off 4 bases at V and 2 bases at J, with 16 bases between the two ends. The CDR3 loop reads CASSASMGQTYEQYF. CDR3 bases: TGTGCCAGCAGCGCCTCGATGGGACAAACCTACGAGCAGTACTTC.

The sample holds a few counts of this clone. The chain links TRBV28 to TRBJ1-2; D ambiguous. V gave up 3 bases and J gave up 7 bases, with 9 bases separating them. Germline CDR1 MDHEN, CDR2 SYDVKM. This CDR3 contains 12 residues. Here the CDR3 reads CASSFWSGGYTF. CDR3 nucleotide sequence: TGTGCCAGCAGTTTCTGGAGCGGTGGCTACACCTTC.

This clone appeared a few times. The J gene is TRBJ1-2, the V gene TRBV7-2; 7 nucleotides line up with TRBD1. This CDR3 is 15 amino acids long. Germline assignment: CDR1 SGHTA and CDR2 FQGNSA. Trimming cost V 1 base and J 2 bases; bases outside gene matches: 4. CDR3 in amino acids: CASSLEGGRNYGYTF. Here the CDR3 DNA reads TGTGCCAGCAGCTTAGAAGGGGGCCGGAACTATGGCTACACCTTC.

This clone has a handful of counts. The chain joins TRBV5-1 to TRBJ2-5; D unclear. There are 13 residues in the CDR3. CDR1 and CDR2 (germline): SGHRS, YFSETQ. V lost 3 bases and J 4 bases, leaving 10 bases between the germline ends. The CDR3 DNA reads as TGCGCCAGCAGCTCCCGAGGCGGAGAGACCCAGTACTTC. It codes for CASSSRGGETQYF.

CDR3 region: CASGGDSNYGYTF. For the CDR3, the DNA is TGTGCTAGTGGAGGGGACAGTAACTATGGCTACACCTTC. V gene TRBV12-5 combines with J gene TRBJ1-2; 7 bases agree with TRBD1. J lost 1 base, V lost 6 bases, and 2 bases had no gene match. The CDR3 loop spans 13 amino acids. Germline V gives CDR1 LGHNT, CDR2 FRNRAP.

The chain carries TRBV9 and TRBJ2-5; unclear D gene. V was shortened by 2 bases and J by 3 bases, with 14 bases between the two germline ends. Per the germline V gene, CDR1 is SGDLS and CDR2 is YYNGEE. The CDR3 is made up of 15 amino acids. DNA for the CDR3: TGTGCCAGCAGCGTGAGAGCGTCAGAGAAAGAGACCCAGTACTTC. Amino acids: CASSVRASEKETQYF.

V gene TRBV9 combines with J gene TRBJ2-5, with D maybe TRBD1 (5 bases). Trimming removed 0 bases from V and 1 base from J, with 10 bases in between. CDR3 size: 15 residues. Germline loops: CDR1 SGDLS, CDR2 YYNGEE. CDR3 DNA: TGTGCCAGCAGCGTAGGAGCCGACAGCCAAGAGACCCAGTACTTC. It specifies CASSVGADSQETQYF.

The chain carries TRBV9 and TRBJ2-1; weak D call: TRBD2 (6 bases). Germline V gene data show CDR1 as SGDLS and CDR2 as YYNGEE. V was trimmed by 0 bases and J by 8 bases, leaving 15 bases between them. This CDR3 is 15 amino acids long. The CDR3 sequence is CASSVAQGLRDEQFF. CDR3 DNA sequence: TGTGCCAGCAGCGTAGCTCAGGGACTGCGGGATGAGCAGTTCTTC.

This clone was counted only a few times. V gene TRBV5-4 combines with J gene TRBJ1-2; D is perhaps TRBD1 (5 bases). Germline assignment: CDR1 SGHNT and CDR2 YYREEE (reference sequence). Trimming stripped 0 bases from V and 7 bases from J, with 13 bases between. This CDR3 has 14 residues. CDR3 in DNA: TGTGCCAGCAGCTTGGTGTCAGGGTTCCCTGGCTACACCTTC. It translates to CASSLVSGFPGYTF.

This clone has just a few counts. This sequence joins TRBV7-8 and TRBJ2-7; a possible D gene is TRBD2 (5 bases). Deletions cut 1 base from V and 3 bases from J, with 13 bases between. From germline, CDR1 is SGHVS and CDR2 FQNEAQ. The CDR3 is made up of 15 amino acids. CDR3 sequence (DNA): TGTGCCAGCAGCTTAGGTAGGCCGGGAAGCTACGAGCAGTACTTC. Its protein product is CASSLGRPGSYEQYF.

Written as DNA, the CDR3 is TGTGCCAGTAGTATAGGGAGGGACGGCAGGTACGAGCAGTACTTC. This codes for CASSIGRDGRYEQYF. The chain links TRBV19 to TRBJ2-7; maybe TRBD2 (6 bases). V lost 1 base and J lost 4, with 14 bases in between. Germline V CDR1 and CDR2: LNHDA, SQIVND (reference sequence). CDR3 length: 15 amino acids.

This clone has only a few counts. The CDR3: CASSGRTGPNYTF. The CDR3 DNA sequence: TGTGCCAGCAGCGGCCGGACAGGGCCCAACTACACCTTC. The chain joins TRBV7-9 to TRBJ1-2; TRBD1 agrees at 8 bases. Germline-derived CDR1 and CDR2 are SEHNR and FQNEAQ (reference sequence). The J segment lost 10 bases and the V segment lost 5 bases, leaving 9 bases of the junction unmatched. The CDR3 extends over 13 amino acids.

The rearrangement joins TRBV28 to TRBJ2-7; TRBD2 matches at 7 bases. This CDR3 has 14 amino acids. The V segment lost 8 bases and the J segment 4 bases; nucleotides outside the gene matches: 11. Per the germline V gene, CDR1 is MDHEN and CDR2 is SYDVKM. CDR3 coding DNA: TGTGCCAGCGGATCGACGGGGAGGGTGTACGAGCAGTACTTC. Translation: CASGSTGRVYEQYF. The complete variable domain, with remaining parts taken from reference TRBV28 and TRBJ2-7, reads DVKVTQSSRYLVKRTGEKVFLECVQDMDHENMFWYRQDPGLGLRLIYFSYDVKMKEKGDIPEGYSVSREKKERFSLILESASTNQTSMYLCASGSTGRVYEQYFGPGTRLTVT.